Listed below are T cell receptor beta chains from one sample, sequenced in a study of control samples from healthy donors and cancer patients. Sequencing was performed with immunoSEQ multiplex PCR; in TCRdb, only in-frame clones are kept and a portion is missing. The repertoire holds about 190,000 clones, with 91% as singletons. Sequencing was done on a sample of blood. The receptors here all came from a young man in good health. The CDR3 runs from the conserved cysteine through the conserved F or W. D genes are given only for firm matches. Clone size, where shown, is once, few, many, or a class for clones that have expanded.

J gene: TRBJ1-2
CDR3 length: 15
V gene: TRBV28
D gene: NA
clone size: NA
CDR3 DNA: TGTGCCAGCAACTCAGGAGTGGTTGCTAACTATGGCTACACCTTC
CDR3 protein: CASNSGVVANYGYTF

J gene: TRBJ1-2
CDR3 length: 12
V gene: TRBV30
D gene: TRBD1
clone size: NA
CDR3 DNA: TGTGCCTGGAGTCCCACAGGGGACGGCTACACCTTC
CDR3 protein: CAWSPTGDGYTF

J gene: TRBJ1-5
CDR3 length: 13
V gene: TRBV19
D gene: NA
clone size: NA
CDR3 DNA: TGTGCCAGTAGTATGGGCAAGAATCAGCCCCAGCATTTT
CDR3 protein: CASSMGKNQPQHF

J gene: TRBJ1-1
CDR3 length: 13
V gene: TRBV10-3
D gene: TRBD1
clone size: NA
CDR3 DNA: TGTGCCATCAGTGATCTGACAGGGGCCGAAGCTTTCTTT
CDR3 protein: CAISDLTGAEAFF

J gene: TRBJ1-1
CDR3 length: 12
V gene: TRBV4-2
D gene: NA
clone size: NA
CDR3 DNA: TGTGCCAGCAGCCAAGGGTCCCTTGAAGCTTTCTTT
CDR3 protein: CASSQGSLEAFF

J gene: TRBJ1-2
CDR3 length: 14
V gene: TRBV2
D gene: NA
clone size: NA
CDR3 DNA: TGTGCCAGCAAGTCGGTAGGGTCGGTGGGTGGCTACACCTTC
CDR3 protein: CASKSVGSVGGYTF

J gene: TRBJ2-1
CDR3 length: 14
V gene: TRBV6-5
D gene: TRBD1
clone size: NA
CDR3 DNA: TGTGCCAGCAGTCACAGGGGATCCTACAATGAGCAGTTCTTC
CDR3 protein: CASSHRGSYNEQFF

J gene: TRBJ2-1
CDR3 length: 14
V gene: TRBV19
D gene: NA
clone size: NA
CDR3 DNA: TGTGCCAGTAGTATAGGGGTGAGGGGTAATGAGCAGTTCTTC
CDR3 protein: CASSIGVRGNEQFF

J gene: TRBJ1-2
CDR3 length: 12
V gene: TRBV29-1
D gene: NA
clone size: few
CDR3 DNA: TGCAGCGCCCAAAGCCGTTCCTATGGCTACACCTTC
CDR3 protein: CSAQSRSYGYTF

J gene: TRBJ2-3
CDR3 length: 15
V gene: TRBV24-1
D gene: NA
clone size: NA
CDR3 DNA: TGTGCCACCAGTGAAACCCGGGGTTTAGGGGATACGCAGTATTTT
CDR3 protein: CATSETRGLGDTQYF

J gene: TRBJ2-3
CDR3 length: 14
V gene: TRBV6-5
D gene: NA
clone size: NA
CDR3 DNA: TGTGCCAGCAACCAGTGGGGGGCCACAGATACGCAGTATTTT
CDR3 protein: CASNQWGATDTQYF

J gene: TRBJ1-4
CDR3 length: 14
V gene: TRBV2
D gene: TRBD1
clone size: NA
CDR3 DNA: TGTGCCAGCAGAGAGGACAGGGACCCCGAAAAACTGTTTTTT
CDR3 protein: CASREDRDPEKLFF

J gene: TRBJ2-7
CDR3 length: 16
V gene: TRBV7-9
D gene: NA
clone size: NA
CDR3 DNA: TGTGCCAGCAGCCCCAGGGGCCGTACAGATGGGTACGAGCAGTACTTC
CDR3 protein: CASSPRGRTDGYEQYF

J gene: TRBJ1-2
CDR3 length: 16
V gene: TRBV7-9
D gene: TRBD1
clone size: NA
CDR3 DNA: TGTGCCAGCAGCTTAGCGGTGGACAGGGCCCGCTATGGCTACACCTTC
CDR3 protein: CASSLAVDRARYGYTF

J gene: TRBJ2-7
CDR3 length: 15
V gene: TRBV30
D gene: NA
clone size: NA
CDR3 DNA: TGTGCCTGGAGCGAGATGGGGTCGCGTCTAAACGAGCAGTACTTC
CDR3 protein: CAWSEMGSRLNEQYF

J gene: TRBJ2-3
CDR3 length: 14
V gene: TRBV30
D gene: NA
clone size: NA
CDR3 DNA: TGTGCCTGGAATCAAGGGGGGTGGGCAGATACGCAGTATTTT
CDR3 protein: CAWNQGGWADTQYF

J gene: TRBJ2-1
CDR3 length: 16
V gene: TRBV30
D gene: TRBD1
clone size: NA
CDR3 DNA: TGTGCCTGGAGTGTACGCGGACAGGGGTCCCACAATGAGCAGTTCTTC
CDR3 protein: CAWSVRGQGSHNEQFF

J gene: TRBJ2-7
CDR3 length: 15
V gene: TRBV5-1
D gene: TRBD1
clone size: NA
CDR3 DNA: TGCGCCAGCAGCTTGGGCGGGACAGGGGGCTACGAGCAGTACTTC
CDR3 protein: CASSLGGTGGYEQYF

J gene: TRBJ2-5
CDR3 length: 19
V gene: TRBV29-1
D gene: NA
clone size: NA
CDR3 DNA: TGCAGCGCACTCCCATGGGCAGGGACCTACACCATCCTCCAAGAGACCCAGTACTTC
CDR3 protein: CSALPWAGTYTILQETQYF

J gene: TRBJ1-1
CDR3 length: 13
V gene: TRBV12-3/TRBV12-4
D gene: NA
clone size: few
CDR3 DNA: TGTGCCAGCAGCCTGGGGGGGGGCACTGAAGCTTTCTTT
CDR3 protein: CASSLGGGTEAFF

J gene: TRBJ1-1
CDR3 length: 16
V gene: TRBV5-8
D gene: NA
clone size: NA
CDR3 DNA: TGTGCCAGCAGCTTATCTGGGGGGGCGAGTAACACTGAAGCTTTCTTT
CDR3 protein: CASSLSGGASNTEAFF

J gene: TRBJ2-1
CDR3 length: 16
V gene: TRBV7-9
D gene: NA
clone size: NA
CDR3 DNA: TGTGCCAGCAGCCCTCCCAGGCCGGGGACTGACAATGAGCAGTTCTTC
CDR3 protein: CASSPPRPGTDNEQFF

J gene: TRBJ1-5
CDR3 length: 16
V gene: TRBV27
D gene: NA
clone size: NA
CDR3 DNA: TGTGCCAGCAGTTTAAGGGCAGGGGTTGGCAATCAGCCCCAGCATTTT
CDR3 protein: CASSLRAGVGNQPQHF

J gene: TRBJ2-2
CDR3 length: 18
V gene: TRBV5-1
D gene: TRBD1
clone size: NA
CDR3 DNA: TGCGCCAGGGATCCGGTCTTCATCAGGACAGGGTTCACCGGGGAGCTGTTTTTT
CDR3 protein: CARDPVFIRTGFTGELFF

J gene: TRBJ1-1
CDR3 length: 14
V gene: TRBV6-5
D gene: NA
clone size: NA
CDR3 DNA: TGTGCCAGCAGTTTCCCTCCCGGACGGGGAGAAGCTTTCTTT
CDR3 protein: CASSFPPGRGEAFF

J gene: TRBJ2-3
CDR3 length: 14
V gene: TRBV19
D gene: TRBD1
clone size: NA
CDR3 DNA: TGTGCCAGTAGTATGGGACAGGGCACAGATACGCAGTATTTT
CDR3 protein: CASSMGQGTDTQYF

J gene: TRBJ2-5
CDR3 length: 15
V gene: TRBV2
D gene: TRBD2
clone size: NA
CDR3 DNA: TGTGCCAGCCTGAAATCCGGGACTAGCAAAGAGACCCAGTACTTC
CDR3 protein: CASLKSGTSKETQYF

J gene: TRBJ1-1
CDR3 length: 15
V gene: TRBV11-3
D gene: TRBD1
clone size: NA
CDR3 DNA: TGTGCCAGCAGCGTACCTAGACAGGGAGACACTGAAGCTTTCTTT
CDR3 protein: CASSVPRQGDTEAFF

J gene: TRBJ2-2
CDR3 length: 16
V gene: TRBV24-1
D gene: TRBD2
clone size: NA
CDR3 DNA: TGTGCCACCAGTGGGGAGGGTCCTGTGGACACCGGGGAGCTGTTTTTT
CDR3 protein: CATSGEGPVDTGELFF

J gene: TRBJ2-6
CDR3 length: 13
V gene: TRBV3-1/TRBV3-2
D gene: NA
clone size: NA
CDR3 DNA: TGTGCCAGCAACCCCCCTGGGGCCAACGTCCTGACTTTC
CDR3 protein: CASNPPGANVLTF

J gene: TRBJ2-2
CDR3 length: 11
V gene: TRBV30
D gene: TRBD1
clone size: NA
CDR3 DNA: TGTGCCAGACAGGGGTCCGGGGAGCTGTTTTTT
CDR3 protein: CARQGSGELFF

J gene: TRBJ1-5
CDR3 length: 18
V gene: TRBV11-2
D gene: TRBD1
clone size: few
CDR3 DNA: TGTGCCAGCAGCAGCGGGACAGGGGGTCCCTTTAGCAATCAGCCCCAGCATTTT
CDR3 protein: CASSSGTGGPFSNQPQHF

J gene: TRBJ2-3
CDR3 length: 16
V gene: TRBV4-1
D gene: TRBD2
clone size: NA
CDR3 DNA: TGCGCCAGCAGCCAATGGACTAGCGGATCTAGCGTTTCGCAGTATTTT
CDR3 protein: CASSQWTSGSSVSQYF

J gene: TRBJ2-3
CDR3 length: 15
V gene: TRBV6-2/TRBV6-3
D gene: TRBD2
clone size: NA
CDR3 DNA: TGTGCCAGCAGTTCCGGGACTAGCGGGGCCGATACGCAGTATTTT
CDR3 protein: CASSSGTSGADTQYF

J gene: TRBJ2-5
CDR3 length: 17
V gene: TRBV7-9
D gene: TRBD2
clone size: NA
CDR3 DNA: TGTGCCAGCAGCTCCCTGAGAGGTATAGCGGGGCAAGAGACCCAGTACTTC
CDR3 protein: CASSSLRGIAGQETQYF

J gene: TRBJ2-1
CDR3 length: 16
V gene: TRBV7-9
D gene: NA
clone size: NA
CDR3 DNA: TGTGCCAGCAGCTTAGGCTCAGGGGTGGGGTACAATGAGCAGTTCTTC
CDR3 protein: CASSLGSGVGYNEQFF

J gene: TRBJ1-1
CDR3 length: 16
V gene: TRBV5-4
D gene: NA
clone size: NA
CDR3 DNA: TGTGCCAGCAGCTGGGTAGACAGCCAAGCGAACACTGAAGCTTTCTTT
CDR3 protein: CASSWVDSQANTEAFF

J gene: TRBJ2-7
CDR3 length: 13
V gene: TRBV18
D gene: NA
clone size: few
CDR3 DNA: TGTGCCAGCTCAACGATGCGGGACCGCGAGCAGTACTTC
CDR3 protein: CASSTMRDREQYF

J gene: TRBJ2-4
CDR3 length: 15
V gene: TRBV5-6
D gene: NA
clone size: NA
CDR3 DNA: TGTGCCAGCAGCTCGACCGGGTTGGGACACAACATTCAGTACTTC
CDR3 protein: CASSSTGLGHNIQYF

J gene: TRBJ2-1
CDR3 length: 14
V gene: TRBV7-9
D gene: TRBD1
clone size: NA
CDR3 DNA: TGTGCCAGCAGCTTCGACAGGGTTTCGGTTGAGCAGTTCTTC
CDR3 protein: CASSFDRVSVEQFF

J gene: TRBJ1-1
CDR3 length: 14
V gene: TRBV6-5
D gene: NA
clone size: NA
CDR3 DNA: TGTGCCAGCAGTCCGGGACGGGGGAACACTGAAGCTTTCTTT
CDR3 protein: CASSPGRGNTEAFF

J gene: TRBJ2-7
CDR3 length: 12
V gene: TRBV9
D gene: NA
clone size: NA
CDR3 DNA: TGTGCCAGCAGCGGCCCCTCCCCCGAGCAGTACTTC
CDR3 protein: CASSGPSPEQYF

J gene: TRBJ1-2
CDR3 length: 11
V gene: TRBV20-1
D gene: NA
clone size: NA
CDR3 DNA: TGCAGTGCTCGGGGGGGATATGGCTACACCTTC
CDR3 protein: CSARGGYGYTF

J gene: TRBJ2-2
CDR3 length: 13
V gene: TRBV6-4
D gene: NA
clone size: NA
CDR3 DNA: TGTGCCACCTCGGAGGGGAACACCGGGGAGCTGTTTTTT
CDR3 protein: CATSEGNTGELFF

J gene: TRBJ2-3
CDR3 length: 14
V gene: TRBV6-5
D gene: NA
clone size: NA
CDR3 DNA: TGTGCCAGCAGACGACAGGCCAGCACAGATACGCAGTATTTT
CDR3 protein: CASRRQASTDTQYF

J gene: TRBJ2-3
CDR3 length: 17
V gene: TRBV7-2
D gene: TRBD2
clone size: NA
CDR3 DNA: TGTGCCAGCAGCTTAGCGGCTAGCGGGGGGGCCCCAGATACGCAGTATTTT
CDR3 protein: CASSLAASGGAPDTQYF

J gene: TRBJ2-3
CDR3 length: 15
V gene: TRBV9
D gene: TRBD2
clone size: NA
CDR3 DNA: TGTGCCAGCAGCGTAAGAGTAGCGGGGGCAGATACGCAGTATTTT
CDR3 protein: CASSVRVAGADTQYF

J gene: TRBJ2-1
CDR3 length: 13
V gene: TRBV25-1
D gene: NA
clone size: NA
CDR3 DNA: TGTGCCAGCAGACGGGGGCAGTATGTTGAGCAGTTCTTC
CDR3 protein: CASRRGQYVEQFF

J gene: TRBJ2-1
CDR3 length: 15
V gene: TRBV27
D gene: NA
clone size: NA
CDR3 DNA: TGTGCCAGCAGGTCCCAGGACAGCTCCTACAATGAGCAGTTCTTC
CDR3 protein: CASRSQDSSYNEQFF

J gene: TRBJ2-1
CDR3 length: 18
V gene: TRBV4-1
D gene: NA
clone size: NA
CDR3 DNA: TGCGCCAGCAGCCAGGTCCCGGGGCCTCCGAGCTCCTACAATGAGCAGTTCTTC
CDR3 protein: CASSQVPGPPSSYNEQFF

J gene: TRBJ1-5
CDR3 length: 16
V gene: TRBV7-9
D gene: TRBD1
clone size: NA
CDR3 DNA: TGTGCCAGCAGCTTAGGGGACAGGGGAAGCAATCAGCCCCAGCATTTT
CDR3 protein: CASSLGDRGSNQPQHF

J gene: TRBJ1-2
CDR3 length: 16
V gene: TRBV24-1
D gene: TRBD1
clone size: NA
CDR3 DNA: TGTGCCACCAGTGATGGAGGGACAGGCCATAACTATGGCTACACCTTC
CDR3 protein: CATSDGGTGHNYGYTF